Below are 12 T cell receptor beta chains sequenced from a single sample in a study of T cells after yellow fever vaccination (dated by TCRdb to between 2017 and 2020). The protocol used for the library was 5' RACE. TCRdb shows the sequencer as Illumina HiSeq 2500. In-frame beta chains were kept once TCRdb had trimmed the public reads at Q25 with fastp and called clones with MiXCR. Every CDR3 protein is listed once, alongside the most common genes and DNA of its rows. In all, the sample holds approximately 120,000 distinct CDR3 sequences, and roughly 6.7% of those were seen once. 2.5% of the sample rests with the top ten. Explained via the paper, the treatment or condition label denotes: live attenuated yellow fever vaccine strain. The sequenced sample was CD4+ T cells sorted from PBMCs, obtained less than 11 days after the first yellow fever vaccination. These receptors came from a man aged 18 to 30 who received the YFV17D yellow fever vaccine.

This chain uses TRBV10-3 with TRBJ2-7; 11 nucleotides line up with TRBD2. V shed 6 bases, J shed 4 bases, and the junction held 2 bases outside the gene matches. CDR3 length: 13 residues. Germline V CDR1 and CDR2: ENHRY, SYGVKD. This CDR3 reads CAIRVAGGYEQYF. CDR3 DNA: TGTGCCATCAGGGTAGCGGGGGGGTACGAGCAGTACTTC.

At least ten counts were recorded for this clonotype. CDR3 bases: TGTGCCAGCAGCTTACAGGATTCACCCCTCCACTTT. This codes for CASSLQDSPLHF. The J gene is TRBJ1-6, the V gene TRBV7-9; D ambiguous. V dropped 2 bases and J dropped 8 bases, with 4 bases sitting between them. CDR1 is SEHNR and CDR2 is FQNEAQ in the germline V gene (reference sequence). The CDR3 has 12 residues.

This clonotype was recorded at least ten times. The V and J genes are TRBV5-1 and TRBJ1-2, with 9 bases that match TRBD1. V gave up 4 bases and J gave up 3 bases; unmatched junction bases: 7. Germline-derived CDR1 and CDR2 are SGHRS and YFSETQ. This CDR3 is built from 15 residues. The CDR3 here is CASSPTGGVYYGYTF. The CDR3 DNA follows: TGCGCCAGCAGCCCAACAGGGGGCGTGTACTATGGCTACACCTTC.

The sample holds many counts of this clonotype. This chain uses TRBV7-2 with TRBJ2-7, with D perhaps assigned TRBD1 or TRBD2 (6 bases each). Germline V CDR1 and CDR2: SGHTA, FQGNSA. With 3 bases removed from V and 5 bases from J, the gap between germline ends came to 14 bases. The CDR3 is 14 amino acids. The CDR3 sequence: CASSFSLGGNEQYF. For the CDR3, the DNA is TGTGCCAGCAGCTTCTCTCTCGGGGGCAACGAGCAGTACTTC. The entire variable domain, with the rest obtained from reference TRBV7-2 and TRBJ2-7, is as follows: GAGVSQSPSNKVTEKGKDVELRCDPISGHTALYWYRQSLGQGLEFLIYFQGNSAPDKSGLPSDRFSAERTGGSVSTLTIQRTQQEDSAVYLCASSFSLGGNEQYFGPGTRLTVT.

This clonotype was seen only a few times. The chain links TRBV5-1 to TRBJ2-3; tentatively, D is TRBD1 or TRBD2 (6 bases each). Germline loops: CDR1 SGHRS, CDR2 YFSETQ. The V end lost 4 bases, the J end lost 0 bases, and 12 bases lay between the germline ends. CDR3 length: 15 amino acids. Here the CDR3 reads CASSPRGDSTDTQYF. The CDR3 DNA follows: TGCGCCAGCAGCCCTAGGGGGGATAGCACAGATACGCAGTATTTT.

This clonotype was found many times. CDR3 in amino acids: CSASQVRVAKLFF. The CDR3 DNA follows: TGCAGTGCTAGCCAAGTTAGGGTTGCAAAACTGTTTTTT. The chain joins TRBV20-1 to TRBJ1-4; unclear D gene. Trimming left V 3 bases short and J 10 bases short, with 15 bases between. Germline CDR1 is DFQATT and CDR2 is SNEGSKA (reference sequence). CDR3 length: 13 amino acids.

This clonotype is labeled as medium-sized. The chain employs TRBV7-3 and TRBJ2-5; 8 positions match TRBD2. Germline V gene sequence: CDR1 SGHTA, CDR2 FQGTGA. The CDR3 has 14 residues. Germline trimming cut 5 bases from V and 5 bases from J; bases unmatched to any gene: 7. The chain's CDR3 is CASSPGGPLETQYF. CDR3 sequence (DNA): TGTGCCAGCAGCCCGGGGGGGCCCTTGGAGACCCAGTACTTC.

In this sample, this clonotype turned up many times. DNA for the CDR3: TGTGCCAGCAGCTTAAACGGGAATGAGCAGTTCTTC. This encodes CASSLNGNEQFF. V and J are TRBV7-3 and TRBJ2-1; no reliable D call. The CDR3 consists of 12 residues. The V gene's germline CDR1 is SGHTA and CDR2 FQGTGA. Between the trimmed V and J ends, which lost 1 base and 7 bases, there was a span of 5 bases.

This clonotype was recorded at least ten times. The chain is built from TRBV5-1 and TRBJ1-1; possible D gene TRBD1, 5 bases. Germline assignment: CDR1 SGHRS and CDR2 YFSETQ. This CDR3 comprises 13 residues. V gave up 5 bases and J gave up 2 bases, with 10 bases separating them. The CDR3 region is CASRAQGNTEAFF. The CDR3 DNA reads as TGCGCCAGCAGAGCGCAGGGAAACACTGAAGCTTTCTTT.

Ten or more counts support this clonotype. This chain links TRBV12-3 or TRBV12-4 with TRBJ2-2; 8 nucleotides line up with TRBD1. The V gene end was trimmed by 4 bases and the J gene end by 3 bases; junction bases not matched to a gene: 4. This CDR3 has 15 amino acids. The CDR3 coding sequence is TGTGCCAGCAGTTACTGGACAGGGTACACCGGGGAGCTGTTTTTT. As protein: CASSYWTGYTGELFF.

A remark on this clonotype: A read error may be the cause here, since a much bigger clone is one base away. In nucleotides, the CDR3 is TGTGCCAGCAGCTTGCTGGGCCCCTACAATGAGCAGTTCTTC. Its protein product is CASSLLGPYNEQFF. V and J are TRBV5-4 and TRBJ2-1, with unresolved D. V lost 1 base to trimming and J lost 2 bases, with 7 bases between them. Germline CDR1 is SGHNT and CDR2 is YYREEE (reference sequence). CDR3 length equals 14 residues.

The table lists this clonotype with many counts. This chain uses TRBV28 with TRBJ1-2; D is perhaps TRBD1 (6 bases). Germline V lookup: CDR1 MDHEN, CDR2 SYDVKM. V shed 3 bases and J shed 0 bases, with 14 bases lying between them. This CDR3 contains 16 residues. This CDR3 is CASSFRRGAANYGYTF. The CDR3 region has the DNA TGTGCCAGCAGTTTTCGCAGGGGTGCCGCTAACTATGGCTACACCTTC.